Listed below are T cell receptor beta chains from one sample, sequenced in a study of human T cells and chemical hapten exposure. MiXCR, run by TCRdb on the RACE reads, gives a single entry per CDR3 protein. The data show approximately 97,000 distinct CDR3 sequences, about 10% seen once. The specimen sequenced was whole blood. These receptors were taken from a female donor in good health. Some clones in this sample may be carry-over from other donors' samples. Each CDR3 is given with its conserved first and last residue. D genes are given only for firm matches. A clone size is listed for some rows: how often the clone was seen (once, few, many), or a class if it is expanded.

J: TRBJ2-3
size: few
D: TRBD2
V: TRBV5-1
DNA: TGCGCCAGCAGCTATCGCCAGCGGGGAAACACAGATACGCAGTATTTT
CDR3: CASSYRQRGNTDTQYF

J: TRBJ2-3
size: few
D: TRBD2
V: TRBV6-2/TRBV6-3
DNA: TGTGCCAGCATCCTTAGCGGGAGGACAGATACGCAGTATTTT
CDR3: CASILSGRTDTQYF

J: TRBJ2-5
size: NA
D: NA
V: TRBV9
DNA: TGTGCCAGCAGCTCAAGACAGGGGAGGGGAGAGACCCAGTACTTC
CDR3: CASSSRQGRGETQYF

J: TRBJ2-4
size: NA
D: NA
V: TRBV20-1
DNA: TGCAGTGCAACCAAGGCGGCCGACTTGATAAACATTCAGTACTTC
CDR3: CSATKAADLINIQYF

J: TRBJ2-1
size: many
D: NA
V: TRBV5-1
DNA: TGCGCCAGCAGCTTGGGTACGGACAGCAAATACAATGAGCAGTTCTTC
CDR3: CASSLGTDSKYNEQFF

J: TRBJ2-1
size: many
D: NA
V: TRBV7-8
DNA: TGTGCCAGCAGTCGACTAGTGGTCAACGACAATGAGCAGTTCTTC
CDR3: CASSRLVVNDNEQFF

J: TRBJ2-5
size: NA
D: TRBD1
V: TRBV10-2
DNA: TGCGCCAGCTGGACAGGGATGGAAGAGACCCAGTACTTC
CDR3: CASWTGMEETQYF

J: TRBJ2-3
size: many
D: TRBD2
V: TRBV20-1
DNA: TGCAGTGCTCCGGGACTAGCGGGAGGGAGCACAGATACGCAGTATTTT
CDR3: CSAPGLAGGSTDTQYF

J: TRBJ1-5
size: many
D: NA
V: TRBV29-1
DNA: TGTCTCCAGTTGGGGGTTGGCAATCAGCCCCAGCATTTT
CDR3: CLQLGVGNQPQHF

J: TRBJ2-3
size: many
D: NA
V: TRBV20-1
DNA: TGCAGTGCCCGAAGGCAGGGGTCACCTGTCTCAGATACGCAGTATTTT
CDR3: CSARRQGSPVSDTQYF

J: TRBJ1-2
size: NA
D: NA
V: TRBV27
DNA: TGTGCCAGCAGTTTTGCGGCTAACTATGGCTACACCTTC
CDR3: CASSFAANYGYTF

J: TRBJ1-5
size: NA
D: TRBD1
V: TRBV4-2
DNA: TGTGCCAGCAGCCCAGAGGGACAGGAGGATCAGCCCCAGCATTTT
CDR3: CASSPEGQEDQPQHF

J: TRBJ2-1
size: few
D: TRBD2
V: TRBV29-1
DNA: TGCAGCGTTCTTGGCACTAGCGGGAGTGGGTACAATGAGCAGTTCTTC
CDR3: CSVLGTSGSGYNEQFF

J: TRBJ2-6
size: many
D: TRBD1
V: TRBV27
DNA: TGTGCCAACCCGGGACAGGGAGGCTCTGGGGCCAACGTCCTGACTTTC
CDR3: CANPGQGGSGANVLTF

J: TRBJ2-1
size: many
D: TRBD2
V: TRBV6-5
DNA: TGTGCCAGCAGTACGGCCGGACTAGCGGGATCCTACAATGAGCAGTTCTTC
CDR3: CASSTAGLAGSYNEQFF

J: TRBJ2-1
size: many
D: TRBD2
V: TRBV20-1
DNA: TGCAGTGCTAGAGTATTGCGGGAGAGGTCCTACAATGAGCAGTTCTTC
CDR3: CSARVLRERSYNEQFF

J: TRBJ1-5
size: many
D: TRBD1
V: TRBV28
DNA: TGTGCCAGCAGTTTTGGGGGCAGGGGGTTGGACTCGAATCAGCCCCAGCATTTT
CDR3: CASSFGGRGLDSNQPQHF

J: TRBJ2-1
size: NA
D: NA
V: TRBV24-1
DNA: TGTGCCACCAGTGATTTGGTCGGGACGGGCTCCTACAATGAGCAGTTCTTC
CDR3: CATSDLVGTGSYNEQFF

J: TRBJ2-1
size: few
D: TRBD2
V: TRBV29-1
DNA: TGCAGCGTCGGCGGGACTAGAGCCTACAATGAGCAGTTCTTC
CDR3: CSVGGTRAYNEQFF

J: TRBJ2-5
size: few
D: NA
V: TRBV30
DNA: TGTGCCTGGAGTGCCCAAGAGACCCAGTACTTC
CDR3: CAWSAQETQYF

J: TRBJ2-1
size: NA
D: TRBD2
V: TRBV27
DNA: TGTGCCAGCAGTTTTTCAAGCGGGGGTGAGCAGTTCTTC
CDR3: CASSFSSGGEQFF

J: TRBJ2-2
size: NA
D: NA
V: TRBV29-1
DNA: TGCAGCGTCGCCGGGACGTCGAACACCGGGGAGCTGTTTTTT
CDR3: CSVAGTSNTGELFF

J: TRBJ2-1
size: NA
D: NA
V: TRBV6-5
DNA: TGTGCCACTCAGGAAACAGGGAGGGGATCCTACAATGAGCAGTTCTTC
CDR3: CATQETGRGSYNEQFF

J: TRBJ1-3
size: NA
D: NA
V: TRBV30
DNA: TGTGCCTGGATGCTAAAGGGAACTGGAAACACCATATATTTT
CDR3: CAWMLKGTGNTIYF

J: TRBJ1-3
size: many
D: TRBD1
V: TRBV28
DNA: TGTGCCAGCAGTCCTGGACAGGGAGCTGGAAACACCATATATTTT
CDR3: CASSPGQGAGNTIYF

J: TRBJ1-1
size: NA
D: TRBD1
V: TRBV3-1
DNA: TGTGCCAGCAGGTTCCAGGGGGCTGGTGAAGCTTTCTTT
CDR3: CASRFQGAGEAFF